The 14 T cell receptor beta chains listed next were all sequenced from one sample in a study of glioma-infiltrating T cells after dendritic cell vaccination. Time point here: after dendritic cell vaccination, including at tumor progression/relapse. The method was immunoSEQ multiplex PCR; TCRdb's version includes in-frame clones alone and lacks a portion of them. The repertoire holds approximately 110,000 clones, with around 90% as singletons. The sample consisted of blood, taken after dendritic cell vaccination. The receptors shown here come from a human donor with glioblastoma.

J is TRBJ1-2 and V is TRBV5-1, with a tentative D call TRBD1 (6 bases). The germline CDR1 and CDR2 sequences are SGHRS and YFSETQ. Trimming removed 4 bases at V and 7 bases at J, with 17 bases between. CDR3 length equals 14 residues. The CDR3 loop is CASSPFPGASGYTF. In DNA form, the CDR3 reads TGCGCCAGCAGCCCCTTCCCAGGGGCGAGTGGCTACACCTTC.

This chain joins TRBV5-3 and TRBJ2-7; weak D call: TRBD2 (5 bases). TRBV5-3 is an ORF, and what it does is uncertain. The length of the CDR3 is 14 residues. The V end was cut by 3 bases, the J end by 2 bases, with 12 bases between. The CDR3 coding sequence is TGTGCCAGAAGCTACGGGGAGTCCCCCTACGAGCAGTACTTC. The encoded protein is CARSYGESPYEQYF.

The chain is built from TRBV7-8 and TRBJ2-7; TRBD2 agrees at 14 bases. Germline CDR1 reads SGHVS; CDR2 reads FQNEAQ. The CDR3 is 19 amino acids. J lost 2 bases, V lost 1 base, and 10 bases had no gene match. The CDR3 nucleotides read TGTGCCAGCAGCTTAGGTACCAGGACTAGCGGGGGGAGGCCCTACGAGCAGTACTTC. Its translation: CASSLGTRTSGGRPYEQYF.

This chain connects TRBV29-1 to TRBJ2-5; 15 bases are shared with TRBD2. J gave up 12 bases and V 6 bases, and 8 bases lay outside the gene matches. Germline V lookup: CDR1 SQVTM, CDR2 ANQGSEA. CDR3 size: 13 residues. The CDR3 loop is CSVRTSGGGWEYF. In DNA, the CDR3 is TGCAGCGTGAGGACTAGCGGGGGGGGCTGGGAGTACTTC.

The V and J genes are TRBV5-8 and TRBJ2-3, with 7 bases aligning to TRBD2. The CDR3 is 16 residues long. The J segment lost 2 bases and the V segment lost 0 bases, leaving 6 bases of the junction unmatched. CDR1 and CDR2 (germline): SGHTS, YDEGEE. The CDR3 here is CASSLGRELITDTQYF. The CDR3 region has the DNA TGTGCCAGCAGCTTGGGGCGGGAGTTGATCACAGATACGCAGTATTTT.

This clone was picked up a small number of times. The CDR3 DNA sequence: TGTGCCAGCACCTTCTCTGCGGGAGGTCAGACCGGGGAGCTGTTTTTT. The encoded protein is CASTFSAGGQTGELFF. The rearrangement joins TRBV9 to TRBJ2-2; 8 nucleotides align to TRBD2. In germline, CDR1 is SGDLS, CDR2 YYNGEE. There are 16 residues in the CDR3. J lost 5 bases, V lost 6 bases, and 12 bases had no gene match.

This clone appeared once. The chain recombines TRBV19 with TRBJ1-2, with D perhaps TRBD1 (5 bases). Germline loops: CDR1 LNHDA, CDR2 SQIVND (reference sequence). V shed 0 bases and J shed 6 bases, with 11 bases lying between them. The CDR3 consists of 14 residues. CDR3 nucleotide sequence: TGTGCCAGTAGTATAGAGGGAGGGGTCCATGGCTACACCTTC. Translation gives CASSIEGGVHGYTF.

This sequence joins TRBV18 and TRBJ1-1, with D possibly matching TRBD1 (5 bases). Trimming shortened V by 1 base and J by 10 bases, and 13 bases separated the two germline ends. The germline CDR1 and CDR2 sequences are KGHSH and LQKENI. There are 13 residues in the CDR3. CDR3 loop: CASSPQEGKGAFF. As DNA, the CDR3 is TGTGCCAGCTCACCACAGGAGGGGAAGGGAGCTTTCTTT.

This rearrangement joins TRBV2 to TRBJ1-5; perhaps TRBD1 as D (5 bases). V dropped 5 bases and J dropped 4 bases, with 18 bases sitting between them. Looked up from germline, CDR1 is SNHLY and CDR2 is FYNNEI. There are 16 residues in the CDR3. The CDR3 region has the DNA TGTGCCAGCAGTACCCCGGGAGGGGCTAATAATCAGCCCCAGCATTTT. Translated, it gives CASSTPGGANNQPQHF. Using reference TRBV2 and TRBJ1-5 for the parts outside the CDR3, the full variable domain is EPEVTQTPSHQVTQMGQEVILRCVPISNHLYFYWYRQILGQKVEFLVSFYNNEISEKSEIFDDQFSVERPDGSNFTLKIRSTKLEDSAMYFCASSTPGGANNQPQHFGDGTRLSIL.

The genes are TRBV6-1 and TRBJ1-2; D might be TRBD1 (5 bases). The V gene lost 0 bases and the J gene lost 0 bases, with 17 bases spanning the gap. This CDR3 region has 18 residues. Germline loops: CDR1 MNHNS, CDR2 SASEGT. CDR3 coding DNA: TGTGCCAGCAGTGAAGCGCTGGGGGGGAAGAGCGCTAACTATGGCTACACCTTC. Its protein product is CASSEALGGKSANYGYTF.

The gene calls are TRBV10-1 and TRBJ2-5; D remains ambiguous. Germline CDR1 is WNHNN and CDR2 is SYGVQD (reference sequence). V dropped 0 bases and J dropped 1 base, with 12 bases sitting between them. The CDR3 extends over 16 amino acids. In nucleotides, the CDR3 is TGCGCCAGCAGTGAGTCGGCCACCCCGGGCCAAGAGACCCAGTACTTC. Encoded protein: CASSESATPGQETQYF.

The chain joins TRBV6-6 to TRBJ1-1; the D is unclear. There are 14 residues in the CDR3. The germline V and J ends were trimmed by 7 bases and 1 base, with 13 bases remaining between them. CDR1 and CDR2 from the germline V gene are MNHNY and SVGAGI (reference sequence). CDR3 nucleotide sequence: TGTGCCAGCATCGCGGCGGGGAAGAACACTGAAGCTTTCTTT. It codes for CASIAAGKNTEAFF.

The V gene is TRBV7-8, the J gene TRBJ2-5, with D possibly TRBD2 on 6 matching bases. CDR1 and CDR2 from the germline V gene are SGHVS and FQNEAQ. The CDR3 covers 15 residues. V lost 4 bases and J 5 bases, leaving 17 bases between the germline ends. The chain's CDR3 is CASSSEGPLRETQYF. In DNA, the CDR3 is TGTGCCAGCAGCTCGGAGGGCCCTCTTCGGGAGACCCAGTACTTC.

This chain links TRBV30 with TRBJ1-2; maybe TRBD1 (5 bases). CDR3 size: 13 residues. CDR1 is GTSNPN and CDR2 is SVGIG in the germline V gene (reference sequence). V gave up 0 bases and J gave up 8 bases, with 13 bases separating them. CDR3 nucleotide sequence: TGTGCCTGGAGTGTAACCAGGGATGGGGGCTACACCTTC. Translated: CAWSVTRDGGYTF.